A single sample is the source of the 9 T cell receptor beta chains below, sequenced in a study of blood T cell repertoires in COVID-19. Sequenced by immunoSEQ multiplex PCR; TCRdb stores in-frame clones only, minus some. The sample carries approximately 150,000 clones, roughly 84% recorded once. Source material: PBMCs or T cells enriched from blood (not recorded which). Every receptor here comes from a man aged 50-59 years who had recovered from COVID-19.

This clone has only one observation. This rearrangement joins TRBV4-1 to TRBJ2-7; no reliable D call. V was pared by 4 bases and J by 0 bases, with 19 bases between. CDR1 and CDR2 (germline): MGHRA, YSYEKL. CDR3 length: 17 amino acids. This CDR3 is CASSPSQVLPSSYEQYF. In DNA form, the CDR3 reads TGCGCCAGCAGCCCCAGTCAGGTCCTACCAAGCTCCTACGAGCAGTACTTC.

The chain employs TRBV9 and TRBJ1-4; unclear D gene. This CDR3 is 15 amino acids long. Germline CDR1 SGDLS, CDR2 YYNGEE. V shed 4 bases and J shed 0 bases, with 10 bases lying between them. This CDR3 is CASSPGRATNEKLFF. In DNA, the CDR3 is TGTGCCAGCAGCCCGGGGAGAGCAACTAATGAAAAACTGTTTTTT.

V and J are TRBV6-5 and TRBJ1-1; 12 nucleotides match TRBD1. J lost 10 bases, V lost 5 bases, and 11 bases had no gene match. The CDR3 has 15 amino acids. The germline V gene has CDR1 MNHEY and CDR2 SVGAGI. CDR3: CASSTTAGTGGAAFF. The CDR3 DNA follows: TGTGCCAGCAGTACAACTGCCGGGACAGGGGGCGCAGCTTTCTTT.

This clone was observed a few times. A junction boundary mismatches the germline segment, possibly from a read error. The CDR3 region is CASSYGLKTEAFF. The CDR3, as DNA: TGCGCCAGTTCGTACGGGTTGAAGACTGAAGCTTTCTTT. The chain carries TRBV10-1 and TRBJ1-1; D ambiguous. Germline CDR1 and CDR2: WNHNN and SYGVQD (reference sequence). This CDR3 contains 13 residues.

The rearrangement uses TRBV3-1 (or the pseudogene TRBV3-2) and TRBJ2-1; TRBD1 agrees at 8 bases. Trimming cost V 1 base and J 1 base; bases outside gene matches: 0. This CDR3 spans 15 amino acids. Germline CDR1 reads LGHDT; CDR2 reads YNNKEL (reference sequence). The DNA of the CDR3 is TGTGCCAGCAGCCAAGGACAGGGGTCCTACAATGAGCAGTTCTTC. It translates to CASSQGQGSYNEQFF.

The CDR3 protein is CAWSVEANTEAFF. DNA of the CDR3: TGTGCCTGGAGTGTCGAGGCGAACACTGAAGCTTTCTTT. This chain links TRBV30 with TRBJ1-1; D uncertain. Trimming cost V 0 bases and J 1 base, with 6 bases left between them. Germline V gene lookup returns CDR1 GTSNPN and CDR2 SVGIG (reference sequence). The CDR3 spans 13 residues.

This clone was seen only a few times. The chain couples TRBV7-8 to TRBJ1-2; unclear D gene. V lost 2 bases to trimming and J lost 4 bases, with 11 bases between them. Germline V gene lookup returns CDR1 SGHVS and CDR2 FQNEAQ. This CDR3 contains 14 residues. This CDR3 is CASSLYTSPYGYTF. The CDR3 coding sequence is TGTGCCAGCAGCTTATACACCTCACCCTATGGCTACACCTTC.

This clone showed up just once. The rearrangement links TRBV6-1 to TRBJ2-7; D is perhaps TRBD1 (5 bases). V was cut by 2 bases and J by 3 bases, with 14 bases left in between. This CDR3 region has 15 residues. CDR1 and CDR2 (germline): MNHNS, SASEGT. The CDR3 bases are TGTGCCAGCAGTGAACCGCAGGGTAGGGGCTACGAGCAGTACTTC. Protein sequence: CASSEPQGRGYEQYF.

The genes are TRBV7-2 and TRBJ2-2, with 9 bases identical to TRBD1. The trim removed 6 bases at V and 4 bases at J, leaving 6 bases unmatched. The CDR3 has 15 amino acids. In germline, CDR1 is SGHTA, CDR2 FQGNSA. The chain's CDR3 is CASRAGTGRTGELFF. The CDR3 coding sequence is TGTGCCAGCAGGGCCGGGACAGGGCGCACCGGGGAGCTGTTTTTT.